A single T cell receptor beta chain is shown here with its context. The clone's antigen remains unknown. Base-call qualities are not available, and no considerably larger clone is one nucleotide away. CDR1 MNHEY and CDR2 SVGAGI are derived from the germline V gene. The junction shows trimming of 8 bases on V and 12 bases on J, plus 8 bases between the germline ends. The CDR3 numbers 8 residues from cysteine through phenylalanine. Only the CDR3 DNA is retained, 24 bases long and in frame from the first base. This sample is drawn from a study of CD8 T cells in Susac syndrome (dated by TCRdb to about 2019). Background for the entire study: The study used repertoire sequencing to test whether antigen drove CD8+ T cell activation and differentiation in Susac syndrome. Study-wide conclusions, independent of this receptor: The TCR sequencing and HLA analysis was acknowledged to have included a relatively small number of individuals.

RNA was extracted using the RNeasy kit, and 0.5 to 1 microgram was reverse transcribed with random hexamers. The immunoSEQ multiplex PCR assay, which covers 54 Vbeta and 13 Jbeta segments, was used to amplify TCR beta CDR3 regions. PCR amplification bias was corrected using a synthetic template baseline for primer optimization and computational correction. The authors' analysis ran thus. Reads were annotated to V, D and J genes according to IMGT and were analyzed with immunoSEQ Analyzer, with only productive sequences retained. Clonality was computed as one minus Shannon entropy normalized by log2 of the number of productive unique sequences. Public and private clones were assessed among the 100 most prevalent clones of each patient and control. Clones were defined as Susac-specific when absent from the healthy and MS cohorts, from about a thousand published viral clones and from other ImmuneACCESS disease sequences. TCRdb reprocessed the public reads (quality trimming at Q25 with fastp, clone calling with MiXCR) and kept in-frame beta chains. Each record represents a unique CDR3 protein, reported with the most common genes and DNA among its rows. The V and J calls and clone size are TCRdb's, not the authors'. This sample gives some 130,000 distinct CDR3 sequences in total; more than 90% of them show up just once. Jointly, the top ten make up more than 0.09% of the sample.

Peripheral blood CD8+ and CD4+ T cells from healthy donors, Susac syndrome patients and multiple sclerosis patients were profiled by high-throughput TCR beta sequencing. Healthy donors were included as age- and sex-matched controls. CD8+ TEMRA cells were enriched by FACS, while bulk CD8+ and CD4+ T cells were purified by magnetic negative isolation. Blood was drawn into EDTA tubes, processed within 24 hours, and PBMCs were isolated by density gradient centrifugation. PBMCs intended for TCR sequencing were cryopreserved in liquid nitrogen and thawed later in a water bath at 37 degrees C. The sorted or isolated CD4+, CD8+ and CD8+ TEMRA cells had a purity of 90% or higher.

The clonotype was recovered from a human donor in good health. The specimen sequenced was CD4+ T cells from PBMCs. Recombination connected TRBV6-5 to TRBJ2-7; no D gene call is confident. The CDR3 protein sequence reads: CASFGPYF. The base sequence is TGTGCCAGCTTCGGTCCGTACTTC.